This T cell receptor beta chain was profiled in a study of CD8 T cells in ankylosing spondylitis (dated by TCRdb to the late 2010s). Context from the whole study: To find TCR variants linked to disease, the study profiled T cell receptor beta repertoires in ankylosing spondylitis patients and healthy donors. In total, the full study cohort was made up of roughly 110 healthy donors and 25 ankylosing spondylitis patients. Samples of peripheral blood were taken, and for ankylosing spondylitis patients, synovial fluid was collected as well. Points the paper makes about the study in general: Some TCR beta motif variants had previously been reported in synovial fluid and blood of reactive arthritis patients, which suggested common disease-initiation mechanisms. Blood from ankylosing spondylitis patients appeared to be characterized by a TCR beta motif made up of several highly homologous amino acid variants. Significant enrichment of the disease-linked clones was reported in matched synovial fluid samples from ankylosing spondylitis patients. The disease-linked clones showed a CD8+ phenotype and occurred at relatively low frequencies in peripheral blood.

Sequenced using an Illumina HiSeq 2500. TCR beta libraries were prepared by quantitative 5'-RACE with molecular barcodes. In the authors' own workflow: To identify disease-linked TCR variants, a new computational method was used, one built on a probabilistic model of VDJ rearrangement. TCRdb reanalyzed the raw reads on its own, using fastp at Q25 for trimming and MiXCR for clone calling, and kept in-frame beta chains. Each entry is one CDR3 protein sequence, shown with its most common DNA and genes. The V and J calls come from TCRdb's annotation, not from the publication. Present in this sample are about 160,000 distinct CDR3 sequences, roughly 44% of which were seen just once. The ten largest clones represent about 15% of the sample. Compared with germline, V lacks 0 bases and J lacks 3 bases; bases without a gene match: 10. Inclusive of the bounding cysteine and phenylalanine, the CDR3 is 18 residues long. The only DNA kept is the CDR3, 54 bases in frame from the first base. According to the germline V gene, CDR1 reads MNHEY and CDR2 reads SVGAGI.

Synovial fluid samples were paired with blood samples taken from the same ankylosing spondylitis patients. This clonotype turned up a few times. Its recognized antigen is unknown. Per-base quality was not reported, and no clone a single base away is much larger than it. The material sequenced was synovial fluid, either unsorted or a sorted T cell fraction (not recorded which). Recombination connected TRBV6-5 to TRBJ2-1, and 8 bases in between align with TRBD1. This TCR was sampled from a male donor with ankylosing spondylitis. Here the CDR3 is given as CASSYSKHRQGIYNEQFF. The nucleotides read TGTGCCAGCAGTTACTCGAAACATAGACAGGGGATCTACAATGAGCAGTTCTTC.